This is a list of T cell receptor beta chains from one sample in a study of T cells in Graves' hyperthyroidism and ophthalmopathy. TCRdb independently ran MiXCR on the multiplex PCR reads; one entry per CDR3 protein. The data contain hundreds of thousands of distinct CDR3 sequences, 16% of them seen just once; the ten biggest clones take up 18%. The sequenced material came from blood. The source of these receptors is a woman aged 18-29 years with Graves' hyperthyroidism. The CDR3 runs from the conserved cysteine through the conserved F or W. D genes are given only for firm matches. Expanded clones are given a class, and other clones once, few, many or no size at all.

V,length,J,size,D,DNA,CDR3
TRBV16,16,TRBJ2-1,NA,NA,TGTGCCAGCAGCCAGGAGGGGGGAGCCTCCTACAATGAGCAGTTCTTC,CASSQEGGASYNEQFF
TRBV7-2,15,TRBJ2-1,many,NA,TGTGCCAGCAGCCCACCGGGACAAAACTACAATGAGCAGTTCTTC,CASSPPGQNYNEQFF
TRBV4-3,16,TRBJ1-5,NA,NA,TGCGCCAGCAGCCCAACTGTGGGGGATAGCAATCAGCCCCAGCATTTT,CASSPTVGDSNQPQHF
TRBV20-1,16,TRBJ1-5,many,NA,TGCAGTGCTTCATTAGGACGGTCGAATAGCAATCAGCCCCAGCATTTT,CSASLGRSNSNQPQHF
TRBV28,13,TRBJ1-3,few,TRBD1,TGTGCCAGCAGTTCGGGACAGCGAAACACCATATATTTT,CASSSGQRNTIYF
TRBV5-1,16,TRBJ2-1,NA,TRBD1,TGCGCCAGCAGCTTGGATGGGACAGGAAATTACAATGAGCAGTTCTTC,CASSLDGTGNYNEQFF
TRBV5-1,20,TRBJ2-1,NA,TRBD2,TGCGCCAGCAGCTTGGTCCCTACGGGTAGCGGGCCGAGCTCCTACAATGAGCAGTTCTTC,CASSLVPTGSGPSSYNEQFF
TRBV16,15,TRBJ1-2,many,TRBD1,TGTGCCAGCAGCCCTTTGGGACAGGGGGCGTCTGGCTACACCTTC,CASSPLGQGASGYTF
TRBV7-6,18,TRBJ1-3,few,NA,TGTGCCAGCAGCCCTTCCCTTACCGGGCCCCACTCCGGAAACACCATATATTTT,CASSPSLTGPHSGNTIYF
TRBV7-8,17,TRBJ2-1,many,TRBD2,TGTGCCAGCAGCTTAAGTGATAGCGGGAGGTCCTACAATGAGCAGTTCTTC,CASSLSDSGRSYNEQFF
TRBV24-1,19,TRBJ2-2,many,NA,TGTGCCACCAGTGATTCGGTCGGAGGGTCCACCTCGAACACCGGGGAGCTGTTTTTT,CATSDSVGGSTSNTGELFF
TRBV4-1,18,TRBJ1-3,NA,TRBD1,TGCGCCAGCAGCCAAGTGCCCCCGGACAGGGGCCACGGAAACACCATATATTTT,CASSQVPPDRGHGNTIYF
TRBV12-3/TRBV12-4,17,TRBJ2-7,many,NA,TGTGCCAGCAGTCAACTGCATAGCTGGGACCGCTCCTACGAGCAGTACTTC,CASSQLHSWDRSYEQYF
TRBV24-1,15,TRBJ2-1,NA,NA,TGTGCCACCAGTGAAGCAGGGACATACTACAATGAGCAGTTCTTC,CATSEAGTYYNEQFF
TRBV19,14,TRBJ2-7,few,NA,TGTGCCAGTAGTGTCCGACCGGACTCCTACGAGCAGTACTTC,CASSVRPDSYEQYF
TRBV5-1,13,TRBJ1-4,many,NA,TGCGCCAGCAGCTTCCGGACGCGCGAAAAACTGTTTTTT,CASSFRTREKLFF
TRBV27,18,TRBJ2-1,NA,NA,TGTGCCAGCAGTTTCCTCCCCGGGGAGGTTATATCCTACAATGAGCAGTTCTTC,CASSFLPGEVISYNEQFF
TRBV6-1,14,TRBJ1-5,many,NA,TGTGCCAGCAGCGCCAGGGGTTTGGATCAGCCCCAGCATTTT,CASSARGLDQPQHF
TRBV20-1,14,TRBJ2-1,few,NA,TGCAGTGCTAGAGATAGGATTACATACAATGAGCAGTTCTTC,CSARDRITYNEQFF
TRBV4-3,14,TRBJ2-3,NA,NA,TGCGCCAGCAGCCACACCAACACAGGAGATACGCAGTATTTT,CASSHTNTGDTQYF
TRBV29-1,12,TRBJ2-2,few,NA,TGCAGCGCCAGACGTGGCTCCGGGGAGCTGTTTTTT,CSARRGSGELFF
TRBV28,15,TRBJ1-3,many,NA,TGTGCCAGCAGTCCGGACAGACACTCTGGAAACACCATATATTTT,CASSPDRHSGNTIYF
TRBV10-1,14,TRBJ2-2,few,NA,TGCGCCAGCAGTGAGGCGCCAGGGACCGGGGAGCTGTTTTTT,CASSEAPGTGELFF
TRBV9,17,TRBJ2-6,NA,NA,TGTGCCAGCAGCGTAGGAGGACGGAACTCTGGGGCCAACGTCCTGACTTTC,CASSVGGRNSGANVLTF
TRBV3-1,17,TRBJ1-4,NA,NA,TGTGCCAGCAGCCAAGATTCCCCAGGCGACTTGGGCGAAAAACTGTTTTTT,CASSQDSPGDLGEKLFF
TRBV5-1,15,TRBJ2-7,few,TRBD2,TGCGCCAGCAGCTTACCTAGCGGGATTGTAAGGGAGCAGTACTTC,CASSLPSGIVREQYF
TRBV11-2,18,TRBJ2-5,many,TRBD2,TGTGCCAGCAGCTTACGGGGCCCTAGCGGCCAACGTAGAGAGACCCAGTACTTC,CASSLRGPSGQRRETQYF
TRBV5-6,11,TRBJ2-1,few,NA,TGTGCCAGCAGCTCAGCGGCTCAGCAGTTCTTC,CASSSAAQQFF
TRBV13,14,TRBJ1-3,NA,NA,TGTGCCAGCAGCCAGGGGCAGGCTGGAAACACCATATATTTT,CASSQGQAGNTIYF
TRBV12-3/TRBV12-4,17,TRBJ2-3,many,TRBD1,TGTGCCAGCAGTTTAGTCCGTGGACAGGGGGCGTCAGATACGCAGTATTTT,CASSLVRGQGASDTQYF
TRBV9,14,TRBJ2-7,NA,TRBD1,TGTGCCAGCAGCGTAGAAGGGACAGCCTACGAGCAGTACTTC,CASSVEGTAYEQYF
TRBV20-1,15,TRBJ1-5,few,NA,TGCAGTGCTCGAACAGGGTGGGAGGGCAATCAGCCCCAGCATTTT,CSARTGWEGNQPQHF
TRBV27,13,TRBJ2-7,many,NA,TGTGCCAGCAGTTCAACCCTATCTAGAGTGCAGTACTTC,CASSSTLSRVQYF
TRBV3-1,18,TRBJ1-2,few,NA,TGTGCCAGCAGCCTACGGTCAAAGGGTGCGGGCTCACTATATGGCTACACCTTC,CASSLRSKGAGSLYGYTF
TRBV20-1,12,TRBJ2-4,NA,NA,TGCAGTGCTAGATGTTCTAAAAACATTCAGTACTTC,CSARCSKNIQYF
TRBV20-1,11,TRBJ2-2,few,TRBD1,TGCAGTGCCGACAGGGCCGGGGAGCTGTTTTTT,CSADRAGELFF
TRBV24-1,15,TRBJ2-2,NA,NA,TGTGCCACCAGTGTGAAAGGGAGGAACACCGGGGAGCTGTTTTTT,CATSVKGRNTGELFF
TRBV3-1,16,TRBJ2-5,few,TRBD2,TGTGCCAGCAGCCAAGGAATTAGCGGGAAGCGAGAGACCCAGTACTTC,CASSQGISGKRETQYF
TRBV19,13,TRBJ2-3,NA,NA,TGTGCCAGTAGATCGGACTCCACAGATACGCAGTATTTT,CASRSDSTDTQYF
TRBV3-1,14,TRBJ1-1,few,NA,TGTGCCAGCAGCCAAGGGTGGGCAGACGCTATAGCTTTCTTT,CASSQGWADAIAFF
TRBV5-1,15,TRBJ2-2,NA,TRBD1,TGCGCCAGCAGCACCTCGACAGGGGGCATCGGGGAGCTGTTTTTT,CASSTSTGGIGELFF
TRBV25-1,14,TRBJ2-3,few,TRBD1,TGTGCCAGCAGTAGGGACAGGGTGGCAGATACGCAGTATTTT,CASSRDRVADTQYF
TRBV29-1,14,TRBJ2-3,few,TRBD2,TGCAGCGTTTATAGCGGGTCTAGCACAGATACGCAGTATTTT,CSVYSGSSTDTQYF
TRBV4-2,16,TRBJ2-7,few,TRBD1,TGTGCCAGCAGCCGAACCACGACAGGGGAGGTGTACGAGCAGTACTTC,CASSRTTTGEVYEQYF
TRBV7-6,15,TRBJ2-5,few,NA,TGTGCCAGCAGCCAATACGGCGGTGGGGGGGAGACCCAGTACTTC,CASSQYGGGGETQYF
TRBV5-1,17,TRBJ2-2,once,TRBD2,TGCGCCAGCAGCAGGCCGATAGCGGGAGATGACACCGGGGAGCTGTTTTTT,CASSRPIAGDDTGELFF
TRBV3-1,14,TRBJ2-3,many,NA,TGTGCCAGCAGCGAGAGGGAGTTCCCAGATACGCAGTATTTT,CASSEREFPDTQYF
TRBV20-1,14,TRBJ1-1,many,NA,TGCAGTGCCACCCTGGCAGTGGGTATCACTGAAGCTTTCTTT,CSATLAVGITEAFF
TRBV30,12,TRBJ2-1,NA,NA,TGTGCCTGGAGTGTACTCAAGGATGAGCAGTTCTTC,CAWSVLKDEQFF
TRBV4-1,15,TRBJ1-5,NA,NA,TGCGCCAGCAGCCAAGGAGTGACAGTCAATCAGCCCCAGCATTTT,CASSQGVTVNQPQHF
TRBV12-3/TRBV12-4,13,TRBJ2-1,many,NA,TGTGCCAGCAGTTTTACAGATGGCAATGAGCAGTTCTTC,CASSFTDGNEQFF
TRBV7-2,14,TRBJ1-6,NA,NA,TGTGCCAGCAGCCCCCCGGGGGCAGGTTCACCCCTCCACTTT,CASSPPGAGSPLHF
TRBV4-1,16,TRBJ2-7,few,TRBD2,TGCGCCAGCAGCCAAGAGCCTAGCGGGAGCTCCTACGAGCAGTACTTC,CASSQEPSGSSYEQYF
TRBV28,12,TRBJ1-2,NA,NA,TGTGCCAGCAGCCCGGATTTATATGGCTACACCTTC,CASSPDLYGYTF
TRBV18,15,TRBJ1-5,many,NA,TGTGCCAGCTCACCTCCAGGACAGCTCAATCAGCCCCAGCATTTT,CASSPPGQLNQPQHF
TRBV12-3/TRBV12-4,14,TRBJ2-1,many,TRBD2,TGTGCCAGCACTGGACTAGCGGGAGGTGCTGAGCAGTTCTTC,CASTGLAGGAEQFF